The 18 T cell receptor beta chains below all came from one sample that was sequenced in a study of early stage breast cancer tumors. Clones were read by immunoSEQ multiplex PCR, and TCRdb kept only the in-frame ones, dropping some. The sample has more than 60,000 clones; approximately 80% are singletons. The sample consisted of blood. These receptors all stem from a person in their 60s with breast cancer.

This chain connects TRBV4-2 to TRBJ1-2; D is unresolved. This CDR3 is built from 14 residues. Germline CDR1 reads LGHNA; CDR2 reads YNFKEQ. V lost 4 bases, J lost 2 bases, and 11 bases lay in between. The CDR3 protein is CASSPSGENYGYTF. The CDR3 DNA reads as TGTGCCAGCAGCCCCAGCGGAGAAAACTATGGCTACACCTTC.

In its sample, this clone was seen a few times. This rearrangement joins TRBV6-1 to TRBJ2-7; 9 bases are a match to TRBD2. The germline V gene has CDR1 MNHNS and CDR2 SASEGT. Trimming removed 4 bases from V and 6 bases from J; junction bases left unmatched: 10. The CDR3 consists of 15 residues. The CDR3 nucleotides read TGTGCCAGCAGTGCCGAGGGGGCTAGCGGGGCCGAGCAGTACTTC. Its translation: CASSAEGASGAEQYF.

This sequence joins TRBV6-6 and TRBJ2-5, with D unresolved. Trimming removed 2 bases at V and 3 bases at J, with 10 bases between. Germline loops: CDR1 MNHNY, CDR2 SVGAGI (reference sequence). The CDR3 extends over 14 amino acids. For the CDR3, the DNA is TGTGCCAGCAGTTACGGTGGTTCAAAAGAGACCCAGTACTTC. This codes for CASSYGGSKETQYF.

This sequence joins TRBV6-6 and TRBJ2-7; D not certain. Trimming stripped 5 bases from V and 2 bases from J, with 10 bases between. CDR1 is MNHNY and CDR2 is SVGAGI in the germline V gene (reference sequence). The CDR3 has 13 residues. CDR3 loop: CASSAGQAYEQYF. Written as DNA, the CDR3 is TGTGCCAGCAGTGCCGGGCAGGCCTACGAGCAGTACTTC.

The chain carries TRBV5-6 and TRBJ1-1; D perhaps matches TRBD1 (5 bases). Germline V lookup: CDR1 SGHDT, CDR2 YYEEEE. This CDR3 spans 16 amino acids. Trimming stripped 2 bases from V and 4 bases from J, with 18 bases between. CDR3 loop: CASSFRGTQGSTEAFF. The CDR3 DNA is TGTGCCAGCAGCTTTCGAGGGACTCAAGGATCCACTGAAGCTTTCTTT.

The chain joins TRBV6-1 to TRBJ1-3; TRBD1 aligns across 7 bases. Germline V gene sequence: CDR1 MNHNS, CDR2 SASEGT. Trimming removed 2 bases from V and 3 bases from J; junction bases left unmatched: 4. CDR3 length equals 15 residues. This CDR3 is CASSEMGDSGNTIYF. CDR3 in DNA: TGTGCCAGCAGTGAAATGGGGGACAGTGGAAACACCATATATTTT.

CDR3 nucleotides: TGTGCCACCCGCCCTACAGGGGGCTATGGCTACACCTTC. Its protein is CATRPTGGYGYTF. The chain links TRBV6-5 to TRBJ1-2; the match to TRBD1 covers 8 bases. There are 13 residues in the CDR3. Germline V gene sequence: CDR1 MNHEY, CDR2 SVGAGI. The trim removed 10 bases at V and 4 bases at J, leaving 8 bases unmatched.

V usage is TRBV6-5 and J usage is TRBJ1-1, with D perhaps TRBD1 (5 bases). From germline, CDR1 is MNHEY and CDR2 SVGAGI. Trimming took off 5 bases at V and 5 bases at J, with 15 bases between the two ends. The length of the CDR3 is 14 residues. The CDR3 here is CASSPTDGRTEAFF. The CDR3 bases are TGTGCCAGCAGTCCGACAGACGGCCGTACTGAAGCTTTCTTT.

This sequence joins TRBV4-3 and TRBJ2-3, with D maybe TRBD2 (6 bases). The CDR3 loop spans 17 amino acids. Germline CDR1 is LGHNA and CDR2 is YSLEER. With 0 bases removed from V and 2 bases from J, the gap between germline ends came to 15 bases. CDR3 residues: CASSQDVGGGVTDTQYF. The CDR3 DNA reads TGCGCCAGCAGCCAAGATGTTGGGGGAGGAGTCACAGATACGCAGTATTTT.

The rearrangement joins TRBV6-6 to TRBJ1-1, with 11 nucleotides matching TRBD1. Germline CDR1 and CDR2: MNHNY and SVGAGI (reference sequence). The CDR3 sequence is 15 residues long. Unmatched junction bases numbered 8, after V lost 4 bases and J lost 7 bases. The CDR3: CASSFPGQGAIEAFF. DNA for the CDR3: TGTGCCAGCAGTTTCCCCGGACAGGGGGCGATTGAAGCTTTCTTT.

There are a few counts of this clone. V usage is TRBV6-6 and J usage is TRBJ2-7; 11 bases align to TRBD1. V shed 4 bases, J shed 5 bases, and the junction held 4 bases outside the gene matches. Looked up from germline, CDR1 is MNHNY and CDR2 is SVGAGI (reference sequence). The CDR3 is 14 amino acids. The CDR3 sequence: CASSSRTGGDEQYF. The CDR3, as DNA: TGTGCCAGCAGTTCAAGGACAGGGGGCGACGAGCAGTACTTC.

The V and J genes are TRBV5-6 and TRBJ2-1, with D perhaps being TRBD1 or TRBD2 (5 bases each). Trimming removed 6 bases from V and 2 bases from J, with 12 bases in between. The germline V gene has CDR1 SGHDT and CDR2 YYEEEE. The CDR3 is 14 residues long. CDR3 DNA: TGTGCCAGCAACTATGGGACCACCTACAATGAGCAGTTCTTC. Amino acids: CASNYGTTYNEQFF.

The rearrangement uses TRBV7-6 and TRBJ1-1, with a possible D match to TRBD1 (6 bases). The germline V gene encodes CDR1 SGHVS and CDR2 FNYEAQ. The CDR3 is 16 residues long. Trimming left V 1 base short and J 2 bases short, with 14 bases between. The CDR3 here is CASSLGSGTINTEAFF. The CDR3 region has the DNA TGTGCCAGCAGCTTAGGTTCGGGGACAATTAACACTGAAGCTTTCTTT.

The chain is built from TRBV12-5 and TRBJ2-1; no clear D. Trimming took 2 bases from V and 5 from J, leaving 7 bases between them. The CDR3 spans 13 residues. The germline gives CDR1 LGHNT, CDR2 FRNRAP. CDR3 sequence reads: CASGLNRHNEQFF. In nucleotides, the CDR3 is TGTGCTAGTGGTTTGAACAGACACAATGAGCAGTTCTTC.

This chain joins TRBV19 and TRBJ1-2, with TRBD1 identical over 12 bases. The junction had 9 bases not matched to a gene; V was cut back by 5 bases and J by 8 bases. CDR1 is LNHDA, CDR2 SQIVND, per germline (reference sequence). The CDR3 runs 15 residues. The CDR3 sequence: CASSEMWDRGLGYTF. CDR3 coding DNA: TGTGCCAGTAGTGAGATGTGGGACAGGGGGCTCGGCTACACCTTC.

J is TRBJ2-2 and V is TRBV11-2; weak D call: TRBD2 (7 bases). The V end lost 7 bases, the J end lost 4 bases, and 16 bases lay between the germline ends. CDR1 is SGHAT and CDR2 is FQNNGV in the germline V gene. The CDR3 length is 15 residues. CDR3 loop: CASKKGGAITGELFF. The CDR3 coding sequence is TGTGCCAGCAAAAAAGGGGGGGCAATCACCGGGGAGCTGTTTTTT.

This clone came up a few times. The chain links TRBV11-2 to TRBJ2-2; unclear D gene. The V gene's germline CDR1 is SGHAT and CDR2 FQNNGV. The CDR3 consists of 12 residues. V shed 2 bases and J shed 5 bases, with 3 bases lying between them. The CDR3 bases are TGTGCCAGCAGCTTAAGGACCGGGGAGCTGTTTTTT. Translating gives CASSLRTGELFF.

The chain carries TRBV18 and TRBJ2-7; 7 positions match TRBD2. The V segment lost 3 bases and the J segment 5 bases; nucleotides outside the gene matches: 7. Germline V gene data show CDR1 as KGHSH and CDR2 as LQKENI. The CDR3 sequence is 14 residues long. The CDR3 sequence: CASSPNLSGNEQYF. CDR3 DNA sequence: TGTGCCAGCTCACCGAACCTGAGCGGGAACGAGCAGTACTTC.